This TCR beta chain was captured by sequencing in a study of blood T cells in healthy people across ages (dated by TCRdb to about 2015). For context, the study as a whole: In model experiments, template switching captured about one uniquely barcoded TCR beta cDNA molecule for every two T cells. To track age-related changes in TCR beta repertoire diversity, the study relied on deep sequencing normalized with unique cDNA molecular identifiers. The donors were split into four age groups: young (average about 16 years), middle-aged (39), aged (over 55) and long-lived (approximately 80). Using the same blood draw, the study looked at two additional independent replicas of 1 million unique cDNA reads for two donors, one aged 18 to 30 and the other aged 80 or older. Study-wide conclusions, independent of this receptor: The long-lived group showed more naive CD4+ T cells, fewer expanded clones and increased TCR diversity than the aged group, suggesting age selection. Because donor CMV infection status was unknown, age-related changes in expanded clonotypes were potentially confounded. Estimates of total diversity from one million sequenced T cells were regarded as lower bounds and underestimates. As age increased, observed TCR beta diversity per million T cells dropped in a roughly linear way, and a significant reduction was already evident by age 40. Since profiling was done on bulk unsorted PBMCs, naive and antigen-experienced compartments could not be conclusively compared. Observed TCR beta diversity correlated strongly with the percentage of naive T cells measured by flow cytometry.

The germline ends are 12 bases apart after V is trimmed by 0 bases and J by 0 bases. CDR1 and CDR2, looked up from the germline V gene (reference sequence), are LNHDA and SQIVND. From cysteine to phenylalanine, the CDR3 is 16 amino acids long. Kept here is only the CDR3 DNA, which spans 48 bases and is read in frame from base 1. On this clonotype: This clone's antigen is unknown. Per-nucleotide qualities are absent, and no much larger clonotype sits a single base away.

To prepare the library, 5' RACE was applied. The instrument was an Illumina HiSeq 2500. A second PCR of about 6 to 11 cycles was performed with a sample-barcoded 5' primer and a J-beta primer mix. A template-switch 5' adaptor carrying 12 random nucleotides introduced a unique molecular identifier onto each TCR beta cDNA molecule. Each sample yielded at least 3 million CDR3-containing paired-end reads. The Mint cDNA synthesis kit, primed by a TRBC-specific oligonucleotide, was used to synthesize first-strand cDNA from all RNA. Following uracil-DNA glycosylase treatment, a first 18-cycle PCR with universal primers M1SS and BC2_uni_R was performed on all cDNA. The authors' pipeline ran thus. Normalization of each sample was performed by random selection of 1 million high-quality reads, each carrying a distinct molecular identifier. Instead of being binned into consensus sequences, reads with shared molecular identifiers were discarded. CDR3 identification, clonotype clustering and error correction used MiTCR with a Q25 quality threshold and the strictest error-elimination algorithm. Lower-bound total TCR beta diversity was estimated with a nonparametric unseen species model using Euler transformation. Clones were called with MiXCR by TCRdb after fastp trimmed the public reads at Q25, and only in-frame beta chains were retained. Each record represents a unique CDR3 protein, reported with the most common genes and DNA among its rows. The V and J calls were not made by the authors but by TCRdb's processing. A total of about 780,000 distinct CDR3 sequences appear in this sample, 25% to 30% of them only once. 3% of the sample comes from the top ten.

Systemically healthy Caucasian individuals from Russia, some 36 in total and aged about 6 to 100 years, were included as donors. Each donor gave approximately 9.4 milliliters of peripheral blood, drawn into EDTA-treated Vacutainer tubes. Ficoll-Paque density-gradient centrifugation was used to isolate PBMCs, with at least 6 million per sample. Trizol reagent was used to extract total RNA from the PBMCs, yielding at least 5.5 micrograms per sample. Naive CD45RAhigh/CD27high T cell percentages were measured by flow cytometry on a PBMC aliquot from every donor. These records were also assigned to another study, of T cells of mothers and their children. The second paper further reports: The donors were nine systemically healthy Caucasian individuals, made up of three mothers and their six children. cDNA synthesis used all of the extracted RNA, with roughly 1.5 ug of RNA in each 15 ul reaction. Sample barcodes and 2-4 random nucleotides were added via the M1S primer in the second PCR. Over 8.5 million TCR beta CDR3 reads were obtained for each mother, and 3 million to 3.5 million reads were obtained for each child. Thymic selection shapes the output of TCR recombination in a similar way in related and unrelated pairs, and inherited differences have a minor effect. Normalized repertoire overlap in related mother-child pairs was always slightly higher than in unrelated mother-child pairs, but the difference was never significant. No persistent microchimeric T cell clones were detected, at a sensitivity of roughly 100 clones per million clonotypes. Deep NGS was used in the study to compare the TCR beta repertoires of mothers and children and to look for features that separate related mother-child pairs from unrelated individuals. The mean age was roughly 36 +/- 4 years for the mothers and roughly 10 +/- 4 years for the children. After adapter ligation with NEBNext reagents, the libraries were sequenced on Illumina HiSeq 2000 with 100+100 nt paired-end reads. To avoid cross-contamination, the mother libraries and the child libraries were prepared a month apart and sequenced in separate runs. Between roughly 450,000 and 2,000,000 distinct TCR beta clonotypes were identified per donor. Naive TCR beta clonotypes were estimated from low-frequency clonotypes matched to each donor's FACS-determined naive share, without sorting.

The sample was blood. This chain is built from TRBV19 and TRBJ2-7, with TRBD2 tentatively as D gene (5 bases match). This receptor was identified in a boy between 10 and 17 years old in good health. The DNA is TGTGCCAGTAGTATAGATCCTGGTGGGAGCTCCTACGAGCAGTACTTC. Translated, this gives CASSIDPGGSSYEQYF.